Below are 25 T cell receptor beta chains sequenced from a single sample in a study of identical twins. TCRdb reanalysed the 5' RACE reads using MiXCR and keeps one entry per CDR3 protein. Among some 240,000 distinct CDR3 sequences listed, approximately 8.3% were seen once. In addition, the sample was reused for a study of yellow fever vaccine responses in identical twins.

The sample comprised CD8+ T cells sorted from blood. The receptors were sampled from a woman aged 18 to 35 in good health.

This clonotype was detected many times. The rearrangement uses TRBV11-2 and TRBJ2-5; D is ambiguous. CDR3 size: 14 residues. V was shortened by 5 bases and J by 4 bases, with 14 bases between the two germline ends. Germline CDR1 SGHAT, CDR2 FQNNGV. The CDR3 region has the DNA TGTGCCAGCAGCCCACCAGGCACCCCAGAGACCCAGTACTTC. Residues: CASSPPGTPETQYF.

The table lists this clonotype with a few counts. The rearrangement uses TRBV4-2 and TRBJ1-2; no firm D call. V shed 0 bases and J shed 4 bases, with 9 bases lying between them. CDR3 size: 14 residues. Germline CDR1 is LGHNA and CDR2 is YNFKEQ. CDR3 sequence (DNA): TGTGCCAGCAGCCAAGATAGGACCCTCTATGGCTACACCTTC. Its protein is CASSQDRTLYGYTF.

This clonotype was recorded many times. The chain carries TRBV20-1 and TRBJ1-4; D remains ambiguous. Trimming cost V 1 base and J 0 bases, with 6 bases left between them. Looked up from germline, CDR1 is DFQATT and CDR2 is SNEGSKA (reference sequence). The CDR3 runs 14 residues. The CDR3 loop is CSARAASTNEKLFF. CDR3 DNA sequence: TGCAGTGCTAGAGCAGCGTCAACTAATGAAAAACTGTTTTTT.

This clonotype has only a few counts. The rearrangement uses TRBV14 and TRBJ2-2, with TRBD2 identical over 15 bases. The CDR3 is made up of 18 amino acids. Germline V gene data show CDR1 as SGHDN and CDR2 as FVKESK. Losses at the gene ends were 6 bases for V and 4 bases for J; bases not matched to a gene: 9. CDR3 region: CASSPGLAGGPVTGELFF. Here the CDR3 DNA reads TGTGCCAGCAGTCCAGGACTAGCGGGAGGGCCGGTCACCGGGGAGCTGTTTTTT.

This clonotype came up a few times. J is TRBJ2-7 and V is TRBV6-1; the D gene is possibly TRBD2 (5 bases). CDR1 and CDR2 from the germline V gene are MNHNS and SASEGT. This CDR3 region has 13 residues. V was cut by 7 bases and J by 0 bases, with 10 bases left in between. CDR3 protein: CASTEDNSYEQYF. The CDR3 nucleotides are TGTGCCAGCACGGAGGATAACTCCTACGAGCAGTACTTC.

There are many counts of this clonotype. The J gene is TRBJ2-3, the V gene TRBV12-3 or TRBV12-4, with TRBD1 matching over 7 bases. There are 17 residues in the CDR3. The J segment lost 2 bases and the V segment lost 4 bases, leaving 12 bases of the junction unmatched. CDR3 in DNA: TGTGCCAGCAGTTCTCTCCGGGACAGTTCCTCCACAGATACGCAGTATTTT. This sequence encodes CASSSLRDSSSTDTQYF.

Here the CDR3 DNA reads TGTGCCTGGGACAGGGGGAACGAGCAGTACTTC. This encodes CAWDRGNEQYF. The gene calls are TRBV30 and TRBJ2-7; 9 nucleotides agree with TRBD1. Germline CDR1 reads GTSNPN; CDR2 reads SVGIG (reference sequence). The V and J ends lost 5 bases and 5 bases, in that order; junction bases with no gene match: 1. The CDR3 length is 11 residues.

This chain uses TRBV29-1 with TRBJ2-7; TRBD1 is a possible D gene (5 bases). Germline CDR1 and CDR2: SQVTM and ANQGSEA. The V end lost 3 bases, the J end lost 0 bases, and 9 bases lay between the germline ends. This CDR3 comprises 13 residues. CDR3 DNA: TGCAGCGTTGATATACAGGACTCCTACGAGCAGTACTTC. Translating gives CSVDIQDSYEQYF.

Many counts were recorded for this clonotype. The chain employs TRBV10-3 and TRBJ2-3; the match to TRBD2 covers 7 bases. This CDR3 has 16 residues. The ends lost 6 bases at V and 2 bases at J; junction bases unmatched: 11. Germline lookup yields CDR1 ENHRY and CDR2 SYGVKD. The CDR3 reads CAIRGPSRGNTDTQYF. Written as DNA, the CDR3 is TGTGCCATCAGGGGACCCTCGCGGGGGAACACAGATACGCAGTATTTT.

This clonotype was detected a few times. The CDR3 nucleotides read TGTGCCAGCAGCTTTTTCGGAGGGAACACTGAAGCTTTCTTT. Translation gives CASSFFGGNTEAFF. The rearrangement joins TRBV7-9 to TRBJ1-1, with D uncertain. The CDR3 spans 14 residues. Per germline, CDR1 SEHNR and CDR2 FQNEAQ (reference sequence). The V and J ends lost 3 bases and 1 base respectively, with 9 bases between them. Full variable domain (rest looked up from reference TRBV7-9 and TRBJ1-1): DTGVSQNPRHKITKRGQNVTFRCDPISEHNRLYWYRQTLGQGPEFLTYFQNEAQLEKSRLLSDRFSAERPKGSFSTLEIQRTEQGDSAMYLCASSFFGGNTEAFFGQGTRLTVV.

Ten or more counts support this clonotype. This sequence joins TRBV12-3 or TRBV12-4 and TRBJ2-2, with D unclear. The CDR3 is 10 amino acids. V was cut by 5 bases and J by 7 bases, with 2 bases left in between. CDR3 nucleotide sequence: TGTGCCAGCAGTGGCGGGGAGCTGTTTTTT. Translation gives CASSGGELFF.

The gene calls are TRBV6-5 and TRBJ1-1; 7 bases agree with TRBD1. Germline V gene lookup returns CDR1 MNHEY and CDR2 SVGAGI. V lost 0 bases and J lost 2; bases outside the gene matches: 3. The CDR3 is made up of 15 amino acids. CDR3 sequence (DNA): TGTGCCAGCAGTTACTCGAACAGGGGCAACACTGAAGCTTTCTTT. Translated: CASSYSNRGNTEAFF.

The chain employs TRBV29-1 and TRBJ1-1, with TRBD1 identical over 8 bases. V dropped 1 base and J dropped 7; count of bases not matched to a gene: 14. Germline CDR1 reads SQVTM; CDR2 reads ANQGSEA. The CDR3 totals 16 residues. CDR3 in DNA: TGCAGCGTTGAAGCCCCCGGGCAGGGGGCGCAGATTGAAGCTTTCTTT. Translating it yields CSVEAPGQGAQIEAFF.

This clonotype was counted at least ten times. V is TRBV24-1 and J is TRBJ2-6; D gene ambiguous. This CDR3 has 15 residues. V was cut by 1 base and J by 3 bases, with 6 bases left in between. CDR1 and CDR2 (germline): KGHDR, SFDVKD. The CDR3 sequence: CATSDFRNGANVLTF. CDR3 nucleotides: TGTGCCACCAGTGATTTTAGGAATGGGGCCAACGTCCTGACTTTC.

The V and J genes are TRBV7-2 and TRBJ2-7, with 10 positions matching TRBD2. The CDR3 runs 16 residues. In germline, CDR1 is SGHTA, CDR2 FQGNSA. The junction had 4 bases not matched to a gene; V was cut back by 0 bases and J by 2 bases. This CDR3 reads CASSLASGGTTYEQYF. As DNA, the CDR3 is TGTGCCAGCAGCTTAGCTAGCGGGGGGACGACCTACGAGCAGTACTTC. Full variable domain (remainder filled in from reference TRBV7-2 and TRBJ2-7): GAGVSQSPSNKVTEKGKDVELRCDPISGHTALYWYRQSLGQGLEFLIYFQGNSAPDKSGLPSDRFSAERTGGSVSTLTIQRTQQEDSAVYLCASSLASGGTTYEQYFGPGTRLTVT.

This clonotype was observed a few times. V is TRBV20-1 and J is TRBJ2-6; D remains unclear. Germline V gives CDR1 DFQATT, CDR2 SNEGSKA (reference sequence). Trimming pared 3 bases from V and 5 bases from J, leaving 8 bases between. This CDR3 is built from 13 residues. In DNA, the CDR3 is TGCAGTGCTAGTGACGGGTGGGCCAACGTCCTGACTTTC. Protein: CSASDGWANVLTF.

This clonotype was recorded at least ten times. The rearrangement joins TRBV27 to TRBJ2-7, with D tentatively TRBD2 (6 bases). Trimming stripped 5 bases from V and 4 bases from J, with 15 bases between. Germline values: CDR1 MNHEY, CDR2 SMNVEV (reference sequence). The CDR3 loop spans 14 amino acids. The CDR3 bases are TGTGCCAGCAGTCCCGGGGGAGTGGGTTACGAGCAGTACTTC. Amino acid sequence: CASSPGGVGYEQYF.

The chain employs TRBV2 and TRBJ2-7; D could derive from TRBD1 or TRBD2 (5 bases each). The CDR3 has 13 residues. The V and J ends lost 7 bases and 0 bases respectively, with 10 bases between them. Germline V gene data show CDR1 as SNHLY and CDR2 as FYNNEI. In DNA form, the CDR3 reads TGTGCCAGCATTCAGGGAGACTCCTACGAGCAGTACTTC. Its protein product is CASIQGDSYEQYF.

The chain combines TRBV27 with TRBJ2-3, with D uncertain. CDR1 and CDR2 from the germline V gene are MNHEY and SMNVEV (reference sequence). The CDR3 has 16 amino acids. V was cut by 0 bases and J by 1 base, with 11 bases left in between. The CDR3 reads CASSLSVGYGTDTQYF. The CDR3 DNA sequence: TGTGCCAGCAGTTTATCGGTGGGGTACGGCACAGATACGCAGTATTTT.

The chain combines TRBV14 with TRBJ2-7, with 7 nucleotides matching TRBD2. CDR1 is SGHDN, CDR2 FVKESK, per germline. The CDR3 length is 15 residues. With V trimmed by 4 bases and J by 2 bases, 8 bases remained unmatched. Written as DNA, the CDR3 is TGTGCCAGCAGCCGGGGTAGCGGGTATCCCTACGAGCAGTACTTC. Translated: CASSRGSGYPYEQYF.

This clonotype was counted a few times. This chain connects TRBV11-1 to TRBJ1-1, with 7 bases that match TRBD1. The CDR3 sequence is 19 residues long. J was trimmed by 1 base and V by 5 bases; bases with no gene match: 19. From germline, CDR1 is SGHAT and CDR2 FQDESV (reference sequence). This CDR3 reads CASSPALHVAGGPNTEAFF. CDR3 sequence (DNA): TGTGCCAGCAGCCCCGCCTTACATGTGGCAGGGGGACCGAACACTGAAGCTTTCTTT.

The chain employs TRBV12-3 or TRBV12-4 and TRBJ2-7; D is unresolved. The CDR3 has 14 amino acids. Trimming shortened V by 3 bases and J by 5 bases, and 14 bases separated the two germline ends. This CDR3 is CASSLALVGNEQYF. DNA of the CDR3: TGTGCCAGCAGTTTGGCCCTCGTGGGCAACGAGCAGTACTTC.

This clonotype was recorded a few times. The J gene is TRBJ2-7, the V gene TRBV27; 7 bases line up with TRBD1. The CDR3 totals 16 residues. J gave up 0 bases and V 5 bases, and 10 bases lay outside the gene matches. CDR1 is MNHEY and CDR2 is SMNVEV in the germline V gene (reference sequence). In nucleotides, the CDR3 is TGTGCCAGCAGTGCAGACAGGGACCACCTCTCCTACGAGCAGTACTTC. This gives the protein CASSADRDHLSYEQYF.

This clonotype was seen more than once but under ten times. The chain is built from TRBV5-1 and TRBJ1-5; tentative D call: TRBD1 (6 bases). The V gene's germline CDR1 is SGHRS and CDR2 YFSETQ. Trimming took off 5 bases at V and 6 bases at J, with 12 bases between the two ends. The CDR3 has 13 residues. CDR3 sequence: CASSRGGGQPQHF. The CDR3 region has the DNA TGCGCCAGCAGTCGAGGGGGGGGTCAGCCCCAGCATTTT.

This sequence joins TRBV6-5 and TRBJ2-3, with 9 nucleotides matching TRBD2. Germline CDR1 MNHEY, CDR2 SVGAGI. The CDR3 is made up of 15 amino acids. With 3 bases clipped from V and 6 bases from J, the junction kept 7 bases outside the gene matches. CDR3 sequence: CASSYGGGAFDTQYF. CDR3 bases: TGTGCCAGCAGTTATGGCGGGGGGGCCTTTGATACGCAGTATTTT.